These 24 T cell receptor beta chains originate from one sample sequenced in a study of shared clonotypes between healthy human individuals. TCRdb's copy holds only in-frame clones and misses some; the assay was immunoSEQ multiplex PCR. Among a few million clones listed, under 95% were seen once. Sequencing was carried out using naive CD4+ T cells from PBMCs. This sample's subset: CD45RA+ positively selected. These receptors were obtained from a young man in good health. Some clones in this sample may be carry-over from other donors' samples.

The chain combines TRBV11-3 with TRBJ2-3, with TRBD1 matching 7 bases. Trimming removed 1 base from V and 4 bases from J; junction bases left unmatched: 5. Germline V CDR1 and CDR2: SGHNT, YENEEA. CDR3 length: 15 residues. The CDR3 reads CASSLGQGDADTQYF. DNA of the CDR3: TGTGCCAGCAGCTTAGGTCAGGGGGACGCAGATACGCAGTATTTT.

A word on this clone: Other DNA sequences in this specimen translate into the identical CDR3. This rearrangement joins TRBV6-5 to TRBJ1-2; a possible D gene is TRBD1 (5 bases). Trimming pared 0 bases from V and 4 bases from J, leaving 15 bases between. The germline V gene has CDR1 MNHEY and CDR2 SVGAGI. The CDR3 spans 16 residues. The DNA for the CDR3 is TGTGCCAGCAGTTACTCGTGGGGGGAGCAGAGCTATGGCTACACCTTC. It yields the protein CASSYSWGEQSYGYTF.

DNA of the CDR3: TGTGCCAGCAGACAGGGGGCGAGAGGAGGCTACACCTTC. This translates into CASRQGARGGYTF. J is TRBJ1-2 and V is TRBV25-1; 9 positions match TRBD1. J was trimmed by 8 bases and V by 6 bases; bases with no gene match: 7. The CDR3 loop spans 13 amino acids. Germline V gene data show CDR1 as MGHDK and CDR2 as SYGVNS.

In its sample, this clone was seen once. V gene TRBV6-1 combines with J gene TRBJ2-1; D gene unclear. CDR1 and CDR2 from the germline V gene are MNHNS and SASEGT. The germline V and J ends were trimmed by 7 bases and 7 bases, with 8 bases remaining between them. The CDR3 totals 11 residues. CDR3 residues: CASKAANEQFF. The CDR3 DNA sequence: TGTGCCAGCAAGGCGGCTAATGAGCAGTTCTTC.

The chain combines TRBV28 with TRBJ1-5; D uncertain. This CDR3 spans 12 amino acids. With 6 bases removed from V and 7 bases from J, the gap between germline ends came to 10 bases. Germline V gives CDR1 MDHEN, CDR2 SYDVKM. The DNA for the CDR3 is TGTGCCAGCAGCACGGCCGGACAGCCCCAGCATTTT. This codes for CASSTAGQPQHF.

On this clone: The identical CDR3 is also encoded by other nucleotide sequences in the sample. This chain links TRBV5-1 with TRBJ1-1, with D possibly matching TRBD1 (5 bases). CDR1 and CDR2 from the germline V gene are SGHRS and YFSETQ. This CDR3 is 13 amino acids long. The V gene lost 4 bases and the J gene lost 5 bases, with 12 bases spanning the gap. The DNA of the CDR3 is TGCGCCAGCAGCCCGCAGGGTGGGACTGAAGCTTTCTTT. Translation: CASSPQGGTEAFF.

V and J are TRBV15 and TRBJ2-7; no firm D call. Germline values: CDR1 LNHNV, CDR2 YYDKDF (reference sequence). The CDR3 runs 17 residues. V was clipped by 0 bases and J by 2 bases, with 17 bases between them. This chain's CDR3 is CATSRDTTADLPYEQYF. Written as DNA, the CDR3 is TGTGCCACCAGCAGAGATACGACGGCGGACCTCCCCTACGAGCAGTACTTC.

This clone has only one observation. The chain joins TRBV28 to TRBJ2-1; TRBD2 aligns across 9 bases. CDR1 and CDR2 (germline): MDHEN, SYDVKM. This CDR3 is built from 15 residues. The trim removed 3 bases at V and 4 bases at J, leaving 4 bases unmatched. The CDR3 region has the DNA TGTGCCAGCAGTTTGGCTAGCGGGAAGTACAATGAGCAGTTCTTC. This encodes CASSLASGKYNEQFF.

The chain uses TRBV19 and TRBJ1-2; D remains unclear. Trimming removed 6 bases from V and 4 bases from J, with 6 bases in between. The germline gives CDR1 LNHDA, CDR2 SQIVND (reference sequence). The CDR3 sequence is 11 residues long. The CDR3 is CASSARYGYTF. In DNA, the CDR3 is TGTGCCAGTAGCGCCCGCTATGGCTACACCTTC.

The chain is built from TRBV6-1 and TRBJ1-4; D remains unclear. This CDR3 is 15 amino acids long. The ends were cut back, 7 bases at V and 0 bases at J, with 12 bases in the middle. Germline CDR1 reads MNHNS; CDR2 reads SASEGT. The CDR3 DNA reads TGTGCCAGCATGGGTTGGGAGACAACTAATGAAAAACTGTTTTTT. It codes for CASMGWETTNEKLFF.

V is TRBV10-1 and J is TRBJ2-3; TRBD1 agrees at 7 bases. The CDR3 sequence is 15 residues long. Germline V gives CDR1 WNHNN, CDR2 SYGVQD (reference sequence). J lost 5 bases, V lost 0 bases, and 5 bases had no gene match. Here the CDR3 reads CASSESRGRRDTQYF. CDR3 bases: TGCGCCAGCAGTGAGTCGAGGGGGCGGCGAGATACGCAGTATTTT.

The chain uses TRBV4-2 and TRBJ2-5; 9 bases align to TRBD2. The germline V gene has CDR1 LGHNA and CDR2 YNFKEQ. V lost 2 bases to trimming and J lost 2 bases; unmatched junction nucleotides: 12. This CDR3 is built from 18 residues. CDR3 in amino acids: CASSQYRTGLADQETQYF. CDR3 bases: TGTGCCAGCAGCCAATACCGGACGGGACTAGCAGATCAAGAGACCCAGTACTTC.

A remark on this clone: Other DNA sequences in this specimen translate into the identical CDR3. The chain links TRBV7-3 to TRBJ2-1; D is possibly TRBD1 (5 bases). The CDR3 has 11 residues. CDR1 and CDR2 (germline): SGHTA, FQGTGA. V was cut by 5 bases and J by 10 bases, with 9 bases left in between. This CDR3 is CASSLSGEQFF. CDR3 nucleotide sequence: TGTGCCAGCAGCCTTTCAGGGGAGCAGTTCTTC.

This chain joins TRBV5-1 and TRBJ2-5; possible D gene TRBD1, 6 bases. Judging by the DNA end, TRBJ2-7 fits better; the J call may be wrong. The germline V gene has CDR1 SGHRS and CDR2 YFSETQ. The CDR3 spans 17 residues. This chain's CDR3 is CASSFGPLDRGAYEQYF. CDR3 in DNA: TGCGCCAGCAGCTTTGGCCCTCTGGACAGAGGGGCCTACGAGCAGTACTTC.

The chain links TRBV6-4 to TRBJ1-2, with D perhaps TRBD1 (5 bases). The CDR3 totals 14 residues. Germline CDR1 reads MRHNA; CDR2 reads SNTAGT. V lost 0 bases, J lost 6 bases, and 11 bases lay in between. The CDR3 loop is CASSDSAGINGYTF. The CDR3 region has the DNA TGTGCCAGCAGTGACTCGGCAGGGATAAATGGCTACACCTTC.

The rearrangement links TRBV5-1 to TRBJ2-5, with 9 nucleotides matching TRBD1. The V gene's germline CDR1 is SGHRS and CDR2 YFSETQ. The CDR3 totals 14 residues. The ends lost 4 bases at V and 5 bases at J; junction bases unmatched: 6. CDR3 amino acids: CASSTGQGSETQYF. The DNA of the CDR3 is TGCGCCAGCAGCACTGGACAGGGGAGTGAGACCCAGTACTTC. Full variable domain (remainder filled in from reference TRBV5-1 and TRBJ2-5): KAGVTQTPRYLIKTRGQQVTLSCSPISGHRSVSWYQQTPGQGLQFLFEYFSETQRNKGNFPGRFSGRQFSNSRSEMNVSTLELGDSALYLCASSTGQGSETQYFGPGTRLLVL.

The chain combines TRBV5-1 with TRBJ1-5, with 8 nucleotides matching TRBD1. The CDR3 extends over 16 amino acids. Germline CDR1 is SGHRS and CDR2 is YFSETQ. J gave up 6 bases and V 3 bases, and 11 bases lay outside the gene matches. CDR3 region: CASSSARGTGSQPQHF. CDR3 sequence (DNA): TGCGCCAGCAGCTCGGCCCGGGGGACAGGAAGTCAGCCCCAGCATTTT.

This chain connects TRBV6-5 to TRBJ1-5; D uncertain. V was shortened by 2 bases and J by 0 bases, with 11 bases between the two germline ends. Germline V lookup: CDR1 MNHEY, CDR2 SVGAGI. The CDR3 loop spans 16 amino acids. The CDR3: CASSYARPYSNQPQHF. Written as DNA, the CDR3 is TGTGCCAGCAGTTACGCCCGTCCTTATAGCAATCAGCCCCAGCATTTT.

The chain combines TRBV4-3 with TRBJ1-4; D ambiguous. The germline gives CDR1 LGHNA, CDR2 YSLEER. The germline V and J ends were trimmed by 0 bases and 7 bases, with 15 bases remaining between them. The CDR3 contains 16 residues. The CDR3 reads CASSQDRRESGEKLFF. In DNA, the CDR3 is TGCGCCAGCAGCCAAGATAGAAGGGAGAGCGGTGAAAAACTGTTTTTT.

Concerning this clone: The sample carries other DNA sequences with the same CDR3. CDR3 in amino acids: CASSLEGLEGDTQYF. CDR3 coding DNA: TGCGCCAGCAGCTTGGAGGGACTAGAAGGGGATACGCAGTATTTT. The rearrangement uses TRBV5-1 and TRBJ2-3; TRBD2 matches 8 bases. The V gene's germline CDR1 is SGHRS and CDR2 YFSETQ. The CDR3 is 15 residues long. V gave up 0 bases and J gave up 6 bases; unmatched junction bases: 6.

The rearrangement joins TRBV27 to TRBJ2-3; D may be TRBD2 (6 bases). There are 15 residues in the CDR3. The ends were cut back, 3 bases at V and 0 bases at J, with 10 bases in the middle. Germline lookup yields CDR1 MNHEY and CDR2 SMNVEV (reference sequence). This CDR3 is CASSFWGRSTDTQYF. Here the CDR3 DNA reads TGTGCCAGCAGTTTCTGGGGGAGGAGCACAGATACGCAGTATTTT.

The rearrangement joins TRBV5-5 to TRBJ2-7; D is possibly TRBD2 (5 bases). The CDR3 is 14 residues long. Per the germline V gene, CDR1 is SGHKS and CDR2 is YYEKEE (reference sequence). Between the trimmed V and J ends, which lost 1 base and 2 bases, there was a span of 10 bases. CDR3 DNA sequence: TGTGCCAGCAGCTTGACAGCGGCCCCCTACGAGCAGTACTTC. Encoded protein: CASSLTAAPYEQYF. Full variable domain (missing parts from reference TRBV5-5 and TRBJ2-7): DAGVTQSPTHLIKTRGQQVTLRCSPISGHKSVSWYQQVLGQGPQFIFQYYEKEERGRGNFPDRFSARQFPNYSSELNVNALLLGDSALYLCASSLTAAPYEQYFGPGTRLTVT.

The CDR3 is CASSVDESRNTIYF. As DNA, the CDR3 is TGTGCCAGCAGCGTAGACGAGAGCCGAAACACCATATATTTT. The rearrangement uses TRBV9 and TRBJ1-3; no firm D call. Germline CDR1 reads SGDLS; CDR2 reads YYNGEE. The CDR3 totals 14 residues. The V end was cut by 0 bases, the J end by 5 bases, with 9 bases between. The full variable domain, rest sourced from reference TRBV9 and TRBJ1-3, is DSGVTQTPKHLITATGQRVTLRCSPRSGDLSVYWYQQSLDQGLQFLIQYYNGEERAKGNILERFSAQQFPDLHSELNLSSLELGDSALYFCASSVDESRNTIYFGEGSWLTVV.

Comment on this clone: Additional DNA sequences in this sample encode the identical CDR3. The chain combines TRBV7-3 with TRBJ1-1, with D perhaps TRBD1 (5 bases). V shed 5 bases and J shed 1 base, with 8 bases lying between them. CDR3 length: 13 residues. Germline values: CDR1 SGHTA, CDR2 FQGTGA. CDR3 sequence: CASSLGTNTEAFF. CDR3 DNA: TGTGCCAGCAGCCTTGGGACGAACACTGAAGCTTTCTTT.